Shown below are 8 T cell receptor beta chains from a single sample sequenced in a study of cytomegalovirus exposure and HLA in healthy donors. Primers for the PCR totalled 60 Vbeta and 13 Jbeta. TCRdb's table, derived via immunoSEQ multiplex PCR, lists solely in-frame clones and lacks some. The data hold some 32,000 clones, with around nine tenths observed a single time. Material: PBMCs. Receptors were obtained from a boy younger than 18 in good health and CMV-seronegative.

The CDR3 loop is CASSILRDREYNEQFF. As DNA, the CDR3 is TGTGCCAGCAGCATACTCCGGGACAGGGAATACAATGAGCAGTTCTTC. The V gene is TRBV21-1, the J gene TRBJ2-1; the listed D gene, TRBD1, was not tested against the DNA. TRBV21-1 is a pseudogene. CDR3 size: 16 residues.

The rearrangement joins TRBV6-5 to TRBJ1-5, with D unresolved. V was clipped by 5 bases and J by 3 bases, with 14 bases between them. This CDR3 contains 15 residues. CDR1 is MNHEY and CDR2 is SVGAGI in the germline V gene. The CDR3 DNA sequence: TGTGCCAGCAGTAGAGCGGACTCCCTCAATCAGCCCCAGCATTTT. Its protein is CASSRADSLNQPQHF.

The chain combines TRBV29-1 with TRBJ2-5; TRBD1 aligns across 9 bases. This CDR3 has 16 amino acids. The V and J ends lost 0 bases and 3 bases, in that order; junction bases with no gene match: 8. CDR1 SQVTM and CDR2 ANQGSEA come from the germline V gene. The CDR3 DNA reads TGCAGCGTTGAAGATCAGGGACAGGGTGCGGAAGAGACCCAGTACTTC. It is translated as CSVEDQGQGAEETQYF.

The V gene is TRBV6-5, the J gene TRBJ2-7, with 7 bases that match TRBD2. From germline, CDR1 is MNHEY and CDR2 SVGAGI. Trimming took 11 bases from V and 7 from J; bases not matched to a gene: 11. CDR3 size: 12 residues. This chain's CDR3 is CASGRGRGEQYF. CDR3 nucleotides: TGTGCCTCGGGGAGGGGTCGGGGGGAGCAGTACTTC.

This chain joins TRBV18 and TRBJ1-6, with 7 bases identical to TRBD1. There are 14 residues in the CDR3. V lost 6 bases and J lost 7; bases outside the gene matches: 6. Germline V gene data show CDR1 as KGHSH and CDR2 as LQKENI. The CDR3 sequence is CASSRDSENSPLHF. The DNA of the CDR3 is TGTGCCAGCTCGAGGGACAGCGAAAATTCACCCCTCCACTTT.

On this clone itself: Other DNA sequences in this specimen translate into the identical CDR3. The chain joins TRBV11-2 to TRBJ1-2; 9 bases match TRBD1. The CDR3 loop spans 14 amino acids. The germline V gene encodes CDR1 SGHAT and CDR2 FQNNGV. Trimming removed 1 base from V and 4 bases from J; junction bases left unmatched: 1. The CDR3 sequence is CASSLVQGAYGYTF. CDR3 in DNA: TGTGCCAGCAGCTTAGTACAGGGGGCCTATGGCTACACCTTC.

The chain combines TRBV5-4 with TRBJ1-1; 7 nucleotides line up with TRBD1. This CDR3 region has 14 residues. V lost 1 base to trimming and J lost 5 bases; unmatched junction nucleotides: 5. Germline V gene data show CDR1 as SGHNT and CDR2 as YYREEE (reference sequence). This CDR3 is CASSLRQGGTEAFF. Here the CDR3 DNA reads TGTGCCAGCAGCTTGAGACAGGGAGGAACTGAAGCTTTCTTT. Looking up the rest from reference TRBV5-4 and TRBJ1-1 gives the full variable domain: ETGVTQSPTHLIKTRGQQVTLRCSSQSGHNTVSWYQQALGQGPQFIFQYYREEENGRGNFPPRFSGLQFPNYSSELNVNALELDDSALYLCASSLRQGGTEAFFGQGTRLTVV.

V and J are TRBV27 and TRBJ1-6; 7 positions agree with TRBD1. The CDR3 runs 13 residues. The V gene end was trimmed by 4 bases and the J gene end by 13 bases; junction bases not matched to a gene: 7. Germline V gene data show CDR1 as MNHEY and CDR2 as SMNVEV (reference sequence). The CDR3 nucleotides read TGTGCCAGCAGTTACAGGGGCAATGGGCCCCTCCACTTT. This codes for CASSYRGNGPLHF.